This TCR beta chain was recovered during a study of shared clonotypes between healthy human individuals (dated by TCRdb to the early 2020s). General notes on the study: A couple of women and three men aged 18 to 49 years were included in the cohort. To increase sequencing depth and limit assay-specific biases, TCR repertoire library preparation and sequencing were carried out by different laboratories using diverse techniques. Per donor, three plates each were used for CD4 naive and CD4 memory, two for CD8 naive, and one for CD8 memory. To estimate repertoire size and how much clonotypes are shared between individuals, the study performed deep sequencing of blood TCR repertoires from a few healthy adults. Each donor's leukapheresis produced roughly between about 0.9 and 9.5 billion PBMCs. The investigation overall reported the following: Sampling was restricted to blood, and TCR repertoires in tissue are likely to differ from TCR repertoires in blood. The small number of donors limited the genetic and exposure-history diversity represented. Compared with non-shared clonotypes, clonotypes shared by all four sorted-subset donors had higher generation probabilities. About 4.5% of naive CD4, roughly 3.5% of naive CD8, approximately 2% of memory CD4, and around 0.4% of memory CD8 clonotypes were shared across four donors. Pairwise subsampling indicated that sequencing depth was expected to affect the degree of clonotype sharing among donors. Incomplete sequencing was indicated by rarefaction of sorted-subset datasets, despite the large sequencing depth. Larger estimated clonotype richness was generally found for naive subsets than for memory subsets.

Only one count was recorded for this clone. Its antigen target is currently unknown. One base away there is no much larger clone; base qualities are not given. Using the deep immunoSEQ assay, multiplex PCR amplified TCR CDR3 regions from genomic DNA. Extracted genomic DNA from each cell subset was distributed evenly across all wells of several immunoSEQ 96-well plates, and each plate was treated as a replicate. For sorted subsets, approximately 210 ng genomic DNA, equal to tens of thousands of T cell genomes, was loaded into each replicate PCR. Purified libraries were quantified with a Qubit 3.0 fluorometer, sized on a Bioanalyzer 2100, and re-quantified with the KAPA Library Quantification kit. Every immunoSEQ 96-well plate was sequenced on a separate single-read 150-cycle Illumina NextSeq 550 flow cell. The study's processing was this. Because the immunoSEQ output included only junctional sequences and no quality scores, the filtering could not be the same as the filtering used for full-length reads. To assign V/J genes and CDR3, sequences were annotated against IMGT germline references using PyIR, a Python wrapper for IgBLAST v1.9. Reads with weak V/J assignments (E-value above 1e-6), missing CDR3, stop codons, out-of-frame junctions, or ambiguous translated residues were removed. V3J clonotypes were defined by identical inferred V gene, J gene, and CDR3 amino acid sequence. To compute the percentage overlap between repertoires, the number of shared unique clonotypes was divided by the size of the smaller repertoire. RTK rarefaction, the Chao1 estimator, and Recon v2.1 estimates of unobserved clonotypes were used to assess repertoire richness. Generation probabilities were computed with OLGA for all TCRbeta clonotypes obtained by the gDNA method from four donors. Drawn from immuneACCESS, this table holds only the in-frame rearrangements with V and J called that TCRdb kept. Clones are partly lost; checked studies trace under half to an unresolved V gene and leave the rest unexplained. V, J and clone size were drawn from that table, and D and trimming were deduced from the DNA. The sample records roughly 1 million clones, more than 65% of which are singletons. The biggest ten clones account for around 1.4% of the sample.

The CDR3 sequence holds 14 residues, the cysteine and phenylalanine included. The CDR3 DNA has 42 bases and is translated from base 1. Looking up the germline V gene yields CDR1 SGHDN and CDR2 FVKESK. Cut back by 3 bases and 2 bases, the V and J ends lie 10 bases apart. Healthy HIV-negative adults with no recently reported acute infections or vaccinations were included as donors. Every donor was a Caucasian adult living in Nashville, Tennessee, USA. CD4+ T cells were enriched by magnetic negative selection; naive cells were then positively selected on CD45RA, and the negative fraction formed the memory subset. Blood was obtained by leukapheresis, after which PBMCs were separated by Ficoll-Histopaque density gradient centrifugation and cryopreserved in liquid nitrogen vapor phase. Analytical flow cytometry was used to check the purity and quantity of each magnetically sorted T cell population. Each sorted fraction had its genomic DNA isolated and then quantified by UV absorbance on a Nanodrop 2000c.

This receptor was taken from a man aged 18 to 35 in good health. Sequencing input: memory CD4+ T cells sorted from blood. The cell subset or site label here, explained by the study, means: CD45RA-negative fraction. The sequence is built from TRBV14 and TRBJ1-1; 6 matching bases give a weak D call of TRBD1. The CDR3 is CASSHQGFNTEAFF. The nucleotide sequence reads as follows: TGTGCCAGCAGCCACCAGGGGTTCAACACTGAAGCTTTCTTT.